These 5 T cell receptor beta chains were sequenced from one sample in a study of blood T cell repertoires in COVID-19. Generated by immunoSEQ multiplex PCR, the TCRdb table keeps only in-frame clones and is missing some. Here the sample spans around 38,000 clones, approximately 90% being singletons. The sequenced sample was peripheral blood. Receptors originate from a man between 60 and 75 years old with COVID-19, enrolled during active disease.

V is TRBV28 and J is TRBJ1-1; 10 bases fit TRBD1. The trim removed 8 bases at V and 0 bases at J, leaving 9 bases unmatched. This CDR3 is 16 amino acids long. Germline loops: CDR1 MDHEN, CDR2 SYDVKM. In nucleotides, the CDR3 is TGTGCCAGCCAGTTAGGGACAGGGGTCATGAACACTGAAGCTTTCTTT. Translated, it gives CASQLGTGVMNTEAFF.

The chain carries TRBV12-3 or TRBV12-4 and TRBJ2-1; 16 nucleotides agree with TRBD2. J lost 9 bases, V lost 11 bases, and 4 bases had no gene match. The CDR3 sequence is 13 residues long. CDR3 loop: CAVGLAGGSEQFF. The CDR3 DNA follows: TGTGCCGTGGGACTAGCGGGAGGGAGTGAGCAGTTCTTC.

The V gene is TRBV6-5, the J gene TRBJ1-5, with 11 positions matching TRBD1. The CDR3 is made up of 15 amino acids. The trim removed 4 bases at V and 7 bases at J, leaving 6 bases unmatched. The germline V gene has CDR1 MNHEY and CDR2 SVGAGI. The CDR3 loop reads CASSSRTGGGQPQHF. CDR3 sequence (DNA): TGTGCCAGCAGTTCTCGGACAGGGGGCGGGCAGCCCCAGCATTTT.

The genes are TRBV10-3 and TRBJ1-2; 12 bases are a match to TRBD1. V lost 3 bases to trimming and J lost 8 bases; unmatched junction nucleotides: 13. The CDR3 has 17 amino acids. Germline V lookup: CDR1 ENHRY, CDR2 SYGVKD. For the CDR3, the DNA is TGTGCCATCAGTGACCAGGGACCGGGACAGGGGGCGAGGGGCTACACCTTC. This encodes CAISDQGPGQGARGYTF.

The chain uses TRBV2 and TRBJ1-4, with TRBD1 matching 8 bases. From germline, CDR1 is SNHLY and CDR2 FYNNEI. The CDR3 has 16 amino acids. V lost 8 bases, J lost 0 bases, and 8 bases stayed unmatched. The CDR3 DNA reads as TGTGCCAGCCGGCGGGGACAGGCTGCAACTAATGAAAAACTGTTTTTT. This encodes CASRRGQAATNEKLFF.